This paragraph reports one TCR beta chain. What it binds is not known. These data are taken from a study of vaccination and CD4 T cells after COVID-19. Germline V CDR1 and CDR2: MGHDK, SYGVNS. This CDR3 spans 13 amino acids. V lost 5 bases and J lost 0, with 7 bases in between. The treatment denotes: approximately nine-day PBMC culture with coronavirus spike peptide pools or control peptides (ViraFEST assay). Cultured CD4+ T-cell DNA underwent Oncomine TCR Beta short-read sequencing. TCRdb re-analysed the PCR reads in MiXCR, keeping a single row per CDR3 protein. The data show some 20,000 distinct CDR3 sequences, about 42% seen once.

The receptor's source is a human donor who had recovered from COVID-19. V gene TRBV25-1 combines with J gene TRBJ1-1; no definite D call. The sample here was CD4+ T cells from blood, cultured in vitro, taken before SARS-CoV-2 vaccination. The chain's CDR3 is CASSNRVNTEAFF. In DNA, the CDR3 is TGTGCCAGCAGTAACCGGGTGAACACTGAAGCTTTCTTT.